These 19 T cell receptor beta chains share one sample of origin, sequenced in a study of blood T cell repertoires in COVID-19. Data came from immunoSEQ multiplex PCR; TCRdb stores just in-frame clones and leaves some out. The sample lists 150,000 to 200,000 clones, 70% to 85% occurring once. The sample was PBMCs or T cells enriched from blood (not recorded which). The receptors were gathered from a man aged 45-60 years who had recovered from COVID-19.

The V call is TRBV6-5, the J call TRBJ1-1; D is unresolved. Germline CDR1 and CDR2: MNHEY and SVGAGI. Trimming removed 0 bases from V and 1 base from J, with 6 bases in between. The CDR3 covers 14 residues. DNA of the CDR3: TGTGCCAGCAGTTACTCTTCTCCGAACACTGAAGCTTTCTTT. It yields the protein CASSYSSPNTEAFF.

The chain links TRBV3-1 (or the pseudogene TRBV3-2) to TRBJ1-5; D gene uncertain. CDR3 size: 15 residues. V was shortened by 0 bases and J by 5 bases, with 11 bases between the two germline ends. The V gene's germline CDR1 is LGHDT and CDR2 YNNKEL (reference sequence). This CDR3 reads CASSQDSQEYQPQHF. CDR3 nucleotides: TGTGCCAGCAGCCAAGATTCCCAGGAATATCAGCCCCAGCATTTT.

The rearrangement joins TRBV7-9 to TRBJ1-6, with a possible D match to TRBD1 (6 bases). CDR3 length: 16 residues. Germline assignment: CDR1 SEHNR and CDR2 FQNEAQ (reference sequence). V was clipped by 1 base and J by 9 bases, with 16 bases between them. CDR3 nucleotides: TGTGCCAGCAGCTTAGTCTCCGGGGTCAGGGGTTCACCCCTCCACTTT. As protein: CASSLVSGVRGSPLHF.

This chain connects TRBV5-5 to TRBJ1-2; perhaps TRBD1 as D (5 bases). Trimming left V 4 bases short and J 4 bases short, with 20 bases between. From germline, CDR1 is SGHKS and CDR2 YYEKEE (reference sequence). This CDR3 is built from 16 residues. CDR3 coding DNA: TGTGCCAGCAGCACTAACTCGAACCACAGGAGCTATGGCTACACCTTC. Translating gives CASSTNSNHRSYGYTF.

The rearrangement links TRBV30 to TRBJ2-7; 7 bases fit TRBD1. The CDR3 is made up of 12 amino acids. V was pared by 3 bases and J by 7 bases, with 6 bases of the junction left unmatched. The V gene's germline CDR1 is GTSNPN and CDR2 SVGIG (reference sequence). The CDR3 is CAWSPGTVEQYF. As DNA, the CDR3 is TGTGCCTGGAGCCCCGGGACAGTGGAGCAGTACTTC.

This sequence joins TRBV19 and TRBJ1-2, with TRBD1 as a possible D gene (6 bases). V lost 2 bases to trimming and J lost 4 bases, with 17 bases between them. Germline-derived CDR1 and CDR2 are LNHDA and SQIVND (reference sequence). This CDR3 has 16 amino acids. CDR3 region: CASSIHRPGGGYGYTF. The CDR3, as DNA: TGTGCCAGTAGTATACACCGGCCGGGGGGCGGCTATGGCTACACCTTC.

V and J are TRBV27 and TRBJ2-7; 10 nucleotides agree with TRBD2. CDR1 MNHEY and CDR2 SMNVEV come from the germline V gene (reference sequence). V was clipped by 6 bases and J by 0 bases; unmatched bases: 5. The CDR3 has 15 residues. CDR3 sequence reads: CASRVAGGDSYEQYF. The DNA for the CDR3 is TGTGCCAGCAGAGTAGCGGGGGGCGACTCCTACGAGCAGTACTTC.

CDR3 sequence (DNA): TGTGCCAGTAGACGACAGGGGATGGATCAGCCCCAGCATTTT. It encodes CASRRQGMDQPQHF. This chain joins TRBV19 and TRBJ1-5; 8 nucleotides align to TRBD1. With V trimmed by 6 bases and J by 5 bases, 6 bases remained unmatched. Per the germline V gene, CDR1 is LNHDA and CDR2 is SQIVND (reference sequence). The CDR3 length is 14 residues.

This rearrangement joins TRBV9 to TRBJ2-1, with a weak D call TRBD1 (6 bases). Germline assignment: CDR1 SGDLS and CDR2 YYNGEE. V lost 1 base and J 10 bases, leaving 6 bases between the germline ends. The CDR3 covers 11 residues. CDR3 loop: CASSVRGEQFF. The CDR3, as DNA: TGTGCCAGCAGCGTAAGGGGGGAGCAGTTCTTC.

This chain uses TRBV6-1 with TRBJ1-1, with D possibly TRBD1 on 5 matching bases. This CDR3 has 18 amino acids. Germline CDR1 MNHNS, CDR2 SASEGT. Trimming left V 2 bases short and J 0 bases short, with 19 bases between. CDR3 sequence reads: CASSEKGGAGKMNTEAFF. CDR3 nucleotides: TGTGCCAGCAGTGAAAAGGGCGGGGCAGGGAAAATGAACACTGAAGCTTTCTTT.

The chain combines TRBV5-1 with TRBJ2-7; D may be TRBD1 (5 bases). Per the germline V gene, CDR1 is SGHRS and CDR2 is YFSETQ. With 0 bases removed from V and 5 bases from J, the gap between germline ends came to 15 bases. CDR3 length: 15 amino acids. In DNA form, the CDR3 reads TGCGCCAGCAGCTTGGAGTCGGCAGGGTGGGACGAGCAGTACTTC. This codes for CASSLESAGWDEQYF.

The chain carries TRBV5-1 and TRBJ1-1; 9 bases agree with TRBD1. CDR1 is SGHRS, CDR2 YFSETQ, per germline. This CDR3 is built from 15 residues. V lost 3 bases to trimming and J lost 1 base; unmatched junction nucleotides: 4. The CDR3 loop reads CASSWGQGANTEAFF. The DNA for the CDR3 is TGCGCCAGCAGCTGGGGACAGGGCGCGAACACTGAAGCTTTCTTT.

This chain joins TRBV25-1 and TRBJ1-4, with 9 bases lining up with TRBD1. The CDR3 consists of 14 residues. In germline, CDR1 is MGHDK, CDR2 SYGVNS. V gave up 8 bases and J gave up 8 bases; unmatched junction bases: 9. The CDR3 protein is CASGRQGVFEKLFF. The CDR3 DNA reads as TGTGCCAGCGGACGACAGGGGGTTTTCGAAAAACTGTTTTTT.

This chain joins TRBV5-6 and TRBJ1-1; D is undetermined. V was clipped by 3 bases and J by 5 bases, with 23 bases between them. CDR1 is SGHDT and CDR2 is YYEEEE in the germline V gene. The CDR3 covers 17 residues. This CDR3 reads CASSSSRLGSYSTEAFF. CDR3 nucleotide sequence: TGTGCCAGCAGCTCCTCCCGCCTGGGCTCCTATAGTACTGAAGCTTTCTTT.

The CDR3 coding sequence is TGCGCCAGCAGCCAACCATTGGGACAGTGGAACACTGAAGCTTTCTTT. Translated, it gives CASSQPLGQWNTEAFF. The chain recombines TRBV5-1 with TRBJ1-1; 7 bases align to TRBD1. This CDR3 is built from 16 residues. J lost 1 base, V lost 4 bases, and 10 bases had no gene match. Per germline, CDR1 SGHRS and CDR2 YFSETQ. The full variable domain, its missing parts supplied by reference TRBV5-1 and TRBJ1-1, is KAGVTQTPRYLIKTRGQQVTLSCSPISGHRSVSWYQQTPGQGLQFLFEYFSETQRNKGNFPGRFSGRQFSNSRSEMNVSTLELGDSALYLCASSQPLGQWNTEAFFGQGTRLTVV.

The chain recombines TRBV19 with TRBJ1-1; the D gene is possibly TRBD1 (6 bases). The V gene lost 3 bases and the J gene lost 6 bases, with 14 bases spanning the gap. Germline CDR1 reads LNHDA; CDR2 reads SQIVND (reference sequence). The length of the CDR3 is 14 residues. CDR3 DNA sequence: TGTGCCAGTAGTATCTTCGGAGAGGGGGCTGAAGCTTTCTTT. Translation: CASSIFGEGAEAFF.

The chain uses TRBV30 and TRBJ2-2; no definite D call. Germline assignment: CDR1 GTSNPN and CDR2 SVGIG (reference sequence). The CDR3 has 12 residues. V shed 2 bases and J shed 9 bases, with 10 bases lying between them. The CDR3 protein is CAWSPLPRELFF. CDR3 DNA sequence: TGTGCCTGGAGTCCCCTCCCCCGGGAGCTGTTTTTT.

This chain links TRBV5-1 with TRBJ2-2; D is perhaps TRBD1 (5 bases). The CDR3 contains 14 residues. With 2 bases removed from V and 7 bases from J, the gap between germline ends came to 12 bases. CDR1 and CDR2 from the germline V gene are SGHRS and YFSETQ. The CDR3 DNA reads as TGCGCCAGCAGCTTTCGGCAGGGAAGCGGGGAGCTGTTTTTT. Translation gives CASSFRQGSGELFF.

This clone was seen many times. The chain is built from TRBV19 and TRBJ2-3, with 13 bases identical to TRBD2. Trimming took 6 bases from V and 5 from J; bases not matched to a gene: 8. The CDR3 runs 16 residues. From germline, CDR1 is LNHDA and CDR2 SQIVND (reference sequence). The CDR3 spells CASRRTSGGLRDTQYF. The CDR3 nucleotides read TGTGCCAGTAGACGGACTAGCGGGGGTTTGAGAGATACGCAGTATTTT.